A selection of T cell receptor beta chains follows, all from one sample in a study of immune heterogeneity within non-small cell lung tumors. TCRdb used MiXCR to reprocess the multiplex PCR reads, holding one entry per CDR3 protein. The data hold over 10,000 distinct CDR3 sequences, with 20% to 25% observed a single time. Sequenced material: lung tumor tissue. The source is a man in his fifties with non-small cell lung cancer. CDR3s leave out the opening cysteine and the closing phenylalanine or tryptophan.

v_call: TRBV19; j_call: TRBJ2-5; cdr3_aa: ASSIDPGPRETQY
v_call: TRBV6-1; j_call: TRBJ1-3; cdr3_aa: ASSVWGSVPGNTIY
v_call: TRBV6-2/TRBV6-3; j_call: TRBJ1-1; cdr3_aa: ASSYRVGTEAF
v_call: TRBV28; j_call: TRBJ1-1; cdr3_aa: ASRDRGKNTEAF
v_call: TRBV6-1; j_call: TRBJ1-1; cdr3_aa: ASSDGGNMNTEAF
v_call: TRBV29-1; j_call: TRBJ1-1; cdr3_aa: SANDGMNTEAF
v_call: TRBV7-2; j_call: TRBJ2-7; cdr3_aa: ASSLDRREQY
v_call: TRBV14; j_call: TRBJ2-3; cdr3_aa: ARSQAFGASTDTQY
v_call: TRBV5-1; j_call: TRBJ2-7; cdr3_aa: ASSPGDSATYEQY
v_call: TRBV5-6; j_call: TRBJ2-1; cdr3_aa: ASSLWTSGDHEQF
v_call: TRBV27; j_call: TRBJ1-6; cdr3_aa: ASSLTGTNSPLH
v_call: TRBV6-1; j_call: TRBJ1-2; cdr3_aa: ASSPGRNYGYT
v_call: TRBV9; j_call: TRBJ2-5; cdr3_aa: ASSAGGGPQETQY
v_call: TRBV2; j_call: TRBJ1-1; cdr3_aa: DSRGNTEAF
v_call: TRBV6-1; j_call: TRBJ1-1; cdr3_aa: ASTSTTEAF
v_call: TRBV5-1; j_call: TRBJ2-4; cdr3_aa: ASSLDTGLSAKNIQY
v_call: TRBV27; j_call: TRBJ2-1; cdr3_aa: ANSSRTIYSEQF
v_call: TRBV18; j_call: TRBJ1-5; cdr3_aa: ASSPLSAGTSSNQPQH